Following are 21 T cell receptor beta chains from one sample sequenced in a study of naive and memory T cell subsets. Overall study results and limits: Naive repertoires, especially CD8, held a few larger clonotypes, possibly memory cells re-expressing CD45RA.

These receptors' antigens are unknown. Two oligonucleotides, mixed equimolar, formed the beta constant-region primer covering TRBC1 and TRBC2. Nested alpha and beta constant-region primers with the SP2 primer drove four PCR rounds on ligated cDNA. MiXCR, run by TCRdb on the UMI-ligation and nested PCR reads, gives a single entry per CDR3 protein. Here the sample spans more than 120,000 distinct CDR3 sequences, approximately 20% being singletons. Sequenced material: naive CD8+ T cells from blood. The receptors derive from a human donor in good health.

The genes are TRBV19 and TRBJ1-2; 8 bases align to TRBD1. This CDR3 is 14 amino acids long. From germline, CDR1 is LNHDA and CDR2 SQIVND (reference sequence). Trimming removed 7 bases from V and 6 bases from J; junction bases left unmatched: 10. CDR3 coding DNA: TGTGCCAGTACTTTCGCAGGGGGCGCGGATGGCTACACCTTC. It translates to CASTFAGGADGYTF. The entire variable domain, with the rest obtained from reference TRBV19 and TRBJ1-2, is as follows: DGGITQSPKYLFRKEGQNVTLSCEQNLNHDAMYWYRQDPGQGLRLIYYSQIVNDFQKGDIAEGYSVSREKKESFPLTVTSAQKNPTAFYLCASTFAGGADGYTFGSGTRLTVV.

The J gene is TRBJ2-7, the V gene TRBV5-5, with 7 bases fitting TRBD1. With 2 bases clipped from V and 7 bases from J, the junction kept 6 bases outside the gene matches. This CDR3 has 13 amino acids. Looked up from germline, CDR1 is SGHKS and CDR2 is YYEKEE (reference sequence). CDR3 sequence reads: CASSLQGQREQYF. The DNA of the CDR3 is TGTGCCAGCAGCTTACAGGGGCAACGGGAGCAGTACTTC.

The chain is built from TRBV4-3 and TRBJ2-6, with D hard to call. V was shortened by 0 bases and J by 0 bases, with 12 bases between the two germline ends. The CDR3 runs to 18 residues. Germline CDR1 LGHNA, CDR2 YSLEER. In DNA, the CDR3 is TGCGCCAGCAGCCAAGATCCCTCCGCCCTCTCTGGGGCCAACGTCCTGACTTTC. It is translated as CASSQDPSALSGANVLTF.

The chain links TRBV29-1 to TRBJ2-7; 7 bases fit TRBD1. Trimming took 4 bases from V and 4 from J; bases not matched to a gene: 10. From germline, CDR1 is SQVTM and CDR2 ANQGSEA. This CDR3 is built from 14 residues. The CDR3 nucleotides read TGCAGCGTTGCTCGGGACAGCCAACTTTACGAGCAGTACTTC. This translates into CSVARDSQLYEQYF.

The genes are TRBV28 and TRBJ2-7, with TRBD1 matching 9 bases. Germline trimming cut 2 bases from V and 6 bases from J; bases unmatched to any gene: 11. Germline values: CDR1 MDHEN, CDR2 SYDVKM. The CDR3 spans 16 residues. The CDR3 here is CASSLPNGTGIVEQYF. The DNA of the CDR3 is TGTGCCAGCAGTTTACCGAACGGGACAGGGATTGTCGAGCAGTACTTC.

This clonotype was observed a few times. The V call is TRBV6-2 or TRBV6-3, the J call TRBJ2-1; a weak D match, TRBD1 (6 bases). The CDR3 runs to 13 residues. V gave up 6 bases and J gave up 7 bases, with 13 bases separating them. Germline V gene lookup returns CDR1 MNHEY and CDR2 SVGEGT. The CDR3 reads CASSWTVGNEQFF. DNA of the CDR3: TGTGCCAGCAGCTGGACAGTTGGGAATGAGCAGTTCTTC.

J is TRBJ2-5 and V is TRBV6-2 or TRBV6-3, with D perhaps assigned TRBD1 or TRBD2 (5 bases each). This CDR3 has 16 residues. V dropped 4 bases and J dropped 4 bases, with 19 bases sitting between them. The germline gives CDR1 MNHEY, CDR2 SVGEGT. The CDR3 nucleotides read TGTGCCAGCAGTTTACAGAGGGGAGAGGATCGAGAGACCCAGTACTTC. This encodes CASSLQRGEDRETQYF.

This clonotype turned up a few times. The chain carries TRBV20-1 and TRBJ1-5; D unclear. The V end lost 4 bases, the J end lost 7 bases, and 5 bases lay between the germline ends. The CDR3 is made up of 10 amino acids. Germline V gene lookup returns CDR1 DFQATT and CDR2 SNEGSKA (reference sequence). The CDR3 region is CSANPQPQHF. In nucleotides, the CDR3 is TGCAGTGCTAACCCACAGCCCCAGCATTTT.

This chain joins TRBV10-3 and TRBJ2-7, with D perhaps TRBD1 (6 bases). The germline V and J ends were trimmed by 4 bases and 2 bases, with 9 bases remaining between them. This CDR3 contains 13 residues. Germline V gene lookup returns CDR1 ENHRY and CDR2 SYGVKD. CDR3 coding DNA: TGTGCCATCAGTGGGGGACAAGCCTACGAGCAGTACTTC. This translates into CAISGGQAYEQYF.

This sequence joins TRBV5-1 and TRBJ2-1; D perhaps matches TRBD1 (5 bases). There are 15 residues in the CDR3. V was trimmed by 1 base and J by 0 bases, leaving 8 bases between them. Germline-derived CDR1 and CDR2 are SGHRS and YFSETQ. The chain's CDR3 is CASSLTGNSYNEQFF. The CDR3 DNA follows: TGCGCCAGCAGCTTGACAGGAAACTCCTACAATGAGCAGTTCTTC.

This clonotype was counted only a few times. The rearrangement joins TRBV29-1 to TRBJ2-1; maybe TRBD2 (5 bases). The CDR3 runs 15 residues. Germline V gene sequence: CDR1 SQVTM, CDR2 ANQGSEA. V lost 6 bases, J lost 3 bases, and 18 bases lay in between. CDR3 residues: CSVHLDFAVYNEQFF. The CDR3 DNA reads TGCAGCGTCCATCTGGACTTCGCGGTCTACAATGAGCAGTTCTTC.

The chain has TRBV27 and TRBJ1-5, with D perhaps TRBD1 (6 bases). The V end lost 10 bases, the J end lost 0 bases, and 10 bases lay between the germline ends. CDR3 length: 13 residues. CDR1 and CDR2 from the germline V gene are MNHEY and SMNVEV (reference sequence). This chain's CDR3 is CATGQNSNQPQHF. CDR3 coding DNA: TGTGCCACCGGACAGAATAGCAATCAGCCCCAGCATTTT.

This clonotype came up a few times. This rearrangement joins TRBV28 to TRBJ2-5; tentatively, D is TRBD1 (6 bases). Trimming took off 3 bases at V and 2 bases at J, with 16 bases between the two ends. Germline CDR1 MDHEN, CDR2 SYDVKM. There are 16 residues in the CDR3. CDR3 loop: CASSFRATGPQETQYF. The CDR3, as DNA: TGTGCCAGCAGTTTTAGGGCGACAGGACCACAAGAGACCCAGTACTTC.

This clonotype showed up just a few times. The genes are TRBV13 and TRBJ2-4; D perhaps matches TRBD1 (5 bases). V lost 6 bases and J lost 1, with 10 bases in between. Per the germline V gene, CDR1 is PRHDT and CDR2 is FYEKMQ (reference sequence). This CDR3 region has 14 residues. CDR3 residues: CASRQVSAKNIQYF. Here the CDR3 DNA reads TGTGCCAGCAGACAGGTTTCGGCCAAAAACATTCAGTACTTC.

In its sample, this clonotype was seen a few times. V gene TRBV12-3 or TRBV12-4 combines with J gene TRBJ2-7, with TRBD2 as a possible D gene (5 bases). Trimming took off 1 base at V and 3 bases at J, with 10 bases between the two ends. The CDR3 is made up of 14 amino acids. CDR3: CASSLDVGDYEQYF. In DNA, the CDR3 is TGTGCCAGCAGTTTAGACGTCGGGGACTACGAGCAGTACTTC.

This clonotype was seen a few times. V usage is TRBV28 and J usage is TRBJ2-7, with D perhaps matching TRBD1 (6 bases). V gave up 8 bases and J gave up 7 bases, with 18 bases separating them. The CDR3 spans 13 residues. The germline V gene has CDR1 MDHEN and CDR2 SYDVKM. CDR3 DNA: TGTGCCAGCGACAGGAAGGCCGTGGGGGAGCAGTACTTC. Its protein is CASDRKAVGEQYF. Based on the CDR3 plus reference TRBV28 and TRBJ2-7, the full variable domain is DVKVTQSSRYLVKRTGEKVFLECVQDMDHENMFWYRQDPGLGLRLIYFSYDVKMKEKGDIPEGYSVSREKKERFSLILESASTNQTSMYLCASDRKAVGEQYFGPGTRLTVT.

The table lists this clonotype with many counts. The chain couples TRBV27 to TRBJ2-1, with D tentatively TRBD2 (6 bases). Between the trimmed V and J ends, which lost 2 bases and 5 bases, there was a span of 10 bases. In germline, CDR1 is MNHEY, CDR2 SMNVEV (reference sequence). CDR3 size: 14 residues. DNA of the CDR3: TGTGCCAGCAGTTTAAGGACTACCGACAATGAGCAGTTCTTC. This gives the protein CASSLRTTDNEQFF.

The chain has TRBV4-1 and TRBJ2-1; TRBD2 aligns across 9 bases. The CDR3 runs 15 residues. Germline V gives CDR1 MGHRA, CDR2 YSYEKL. V shed 3 bases and J 2 bases; nucleotides not matched to a gene: 2. CDR3 in amino acids: CASSQREGAYNEQFF. As DNA, the CDR3 is TGCGCCAGCAGCCAGCGGGAGGGTGCCTACAATGAGCAGTTCTTC.

V and J are TRBV11-2 and TRBJ2-5; 7 bases line up with TRBD1. Germline V gene data show CDR1 as SGHAT and CDR2 as FQNNGV. Losses at the gene ends were 8 bases for V and 1 base for J; bases not matched to a gene: 10. The CDR3 length is 15 residues. CDR3 residues: CASRAGDRIQETQYF. In DNA, the CDR3 is TGTGCCAGCCGAGCCGGGGACAGAATCCAAGAGACCCAGTACTTC. Together with reference TRBV11-2 and TRBJ2-5, the CDR3 gives the full variable domain: EAGVAQSPRYKIIEKRQSVAFWCNPISGHATLYWYQQILGQGPKLLIQFQNNGVVDDSQLPKDRFSAERLKGVDSTLKIQPAKLEDSAVYLCASRAGDRIQETQYFGPGTRLLVL.

This clonotype came up a few times. The genes are TRBV7-9 and TRBJ2-1; tentative D call: TRBD2 (5 bases). The V end was cut by 3 bases, the J end by 12 bases, with 9 bases between. The CDR3 extends over 11 amino acids. CDR1 and CDR2 (germline): SEHNR, FQNEAQ (reference sequence). The CDR3, as DNA: TGTGCCAGCAGCTTTGATCGGGGGCAGTTCTTC. This sequence encodes CASSFDRGQFF.

In its sample, this clonotype was seen a few times. The gene calls are TRBV12-3 or TRBV12-4 and TRBJ2-3; D call uncertain. V was shortened by 4 bases and J by 4 bases, with 12 bases between the two germline ends. The CDR3 is made up of 14 amino acids. Here the CDR3 DNA reads TGTGCCAGCAGTTCTAGTACGTTCCCAGATACGCAGTATTTT. Encoded protein: CASSSSTFPDTQYF.